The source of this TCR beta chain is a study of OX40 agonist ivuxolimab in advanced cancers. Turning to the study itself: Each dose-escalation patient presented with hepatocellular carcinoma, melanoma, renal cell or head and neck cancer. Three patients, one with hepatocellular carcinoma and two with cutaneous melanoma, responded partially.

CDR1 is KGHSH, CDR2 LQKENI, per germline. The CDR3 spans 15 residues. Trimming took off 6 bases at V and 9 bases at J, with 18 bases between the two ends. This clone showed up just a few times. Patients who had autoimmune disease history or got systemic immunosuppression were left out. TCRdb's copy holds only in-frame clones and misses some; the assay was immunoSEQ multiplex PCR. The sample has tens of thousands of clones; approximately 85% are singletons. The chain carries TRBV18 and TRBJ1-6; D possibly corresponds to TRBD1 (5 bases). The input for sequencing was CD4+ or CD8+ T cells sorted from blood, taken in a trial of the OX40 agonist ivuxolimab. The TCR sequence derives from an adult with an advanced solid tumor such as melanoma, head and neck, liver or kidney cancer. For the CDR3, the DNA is TGTGCCAGCTCCCCTACTCAGGGAGGCGGTTCACCCCTCCACTTT. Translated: CASSPTQGGGSPLHF. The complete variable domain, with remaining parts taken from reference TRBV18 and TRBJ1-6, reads NAGVMQNPRHLVRRRGQEARLRCSPMKGHSHVYWYRQLPEEGLKFMVYLQKENIIDESGMPKERFSAEFPKEGPSILRIQQVVRGDSAAYFCASSPTQGGGSPLHFGNGTRLTVT.